Listed below are T cell receptor beta chains from one sample, sequenced in a study of T cell responses to AZD1222 COVID-19 vaccine. Profiling relied on immunoSEQ multiplex PCR, and the TCRdb table lists in-frame clones only, not all of them. The sample includes around 130,000 clones, nearly 90% of them seen just once. Specimen: peripheral blood, collected 28 days after the second AZD1222 dose. These receptor sequences come from an adult who received the AZD1222 COVID-19 vaccine. The CDR3 runs from the conserved cysteine through the conserved F or W. A D gene is named only where the DNA matches it firmly. Size is omitted from some rows. Given values are once, few, many or a class for expanded clones.

clone_size,d_call,j_call,v_call,cdr3_nt,cdr3_aa
.,TRBD1,TRBJ2-3,TRBV5-4,TGTGCCAGCAGCGGGGGACAGGGGCGGGCAGATACGCAGTATTTT,CASSGGQGRADTQYF
.,TRBD2,TRBJ2-1,TRBV18,TGTGCCAGCTCACCGGGACTAGCGGGAAACAATGAGCAGTTCTTC,CASSPGLAGNNEQFF
.,.,TRBJ1-4,TRBV7-9,TGTGCCAGCAGCTTGCAGGGGGAAAAACTGTTTTTT,CASSLQGEKLFF
.,.,TRBJ2-1,TRBV6-5,TGTGCCAGCAGTCGACCGGGCACCTACAATGAGCAGTTCTTC,CASSRPGTYNEQFF
.,.,TRBJ2-7,TRBV18,TGTGCCAGCTCTCCCGACCGTTCCTACGAGCAGTACTTC,CASSPDRSYEQYF
.,.,TRBJ2-3,TRBV4-1,TGCGCCAGCAGCCAAGATAGGACAGATACGCAGTATTTT,CASSQDRTDTQYF
.,.,TRBJ1-2,TRBV3-1/TRBV3-2,TGTGCCAGCAGCCAAGATCCGGGGGACTATGGCTACACCTTC,CASSQDPGDYGYTF
once,TRBD2,TRBJ2-3,TRBV7-3,TGTGCCAGTGGGACTAGCGGACGCACAGATACGCAGTATTTT,CASGTSGRTDTQYF
.,.,TRBJ2-1,TRBV5-4,TGTGCCAGCACCCCGCGGGGAGGAGGAGGTGGTGAGCAGTTCTTC,CASTPRGGGGGEQFF
.,.,TRBJ2-7,TRBV6-1,TGTGCCAGCAGTGAGGGGCTCAGAGGCCCCTACGAGCAGTACTTC,CASSEGLRGPYEQYF
.,TRBD1,TRBJ2-4,TRBV27,TGTGCCAGCAGAGACAGGGGACTAGCCAAAAACATTCAGTACTTC,CASRDRGLAKNIQYF
once,.,TRBJ1-2,TRBV19,TGTGCCAGTAGTATTGGGGTTGGATATGGCTACACCTTC,CASSIGVGYGYTF
.,TRBD1,TRBJ1-1,TRBV4-1,TGCGCCAGCAGCCTACTGACAGGGGGCAACACTGAAGCTTTCTTT,CASSLLTGGNTEAFF
.,.,TRBJ1-4,TRBV5-1,TGCGCCAGCAGCTTGGGCGATTTAGGGAAACTGTTTTTT,CASSLGDLGKLFF
.,.,TRBJ1-4,TRBV7-2,TGTGCCAGCAGCCACTATTCAAGGGAAGAAAAACTGTTTTTT,CASSHYSREEKLFF
.,.,TRBJ1-2,TRBV11-2,TGTGCCAGCAGCTTAGCGGGGGAGGGACATGGCTACACCTTC,CASSLAGEGHGYTF
.,TRBD1,TRBJ2-7,TRBV7-9,TGTGCCAGCAGCTTAACATTAAGTACAGGGGACGAGCAGTACTTC,CASSLTLSTGDEQYF
.,TRBD1,TRBJ1-6,TRBV27,TGTGCCAGCAGAGGGACAGGCGGGTCACCCCTCCACTTT,CASRGTGGSPLHF
few,.,TRBJ2-6,TRBV7-8,TGTGCCAGCAGCTTAGGTAACTCTGGGGCCAACGTCCTGACTTTC,CASSLGNSGANVLTF
.,.,TRBJ1-3,TRBV13,TGTGCCAGCAGCAACAGACCAGTACTCTCTGGAAACACCATATATTTT,CASSNRPVLSGNTIYF
once,.,TRBJ1-1,TRBV21-1,TGTGCCAGCAGCAAAGTTCATCAAGGACACCCGAACACTGAAGCTTTCTTT,CASSKVHQGHPNTEAFF
.,.,TRBJ2-7,TRBV4-2,TGTGCCAGCAGCCAAGATTTGGAGGGGTCGGACGAGCAGTACTTC,CASSQDLEGSDEQYF
.,.,TRBJ1-1,TRBV30,TGTGCCTGGAGTGAGGTGGACGAAGCTTTCTTT,CAWSEVDEAFF
.,TRBD1,TRBJ1-2,TRBV15,TGTGCCACCAGTAAAGGGACAGGGTATGGCTACACCTTC,CATSKGTGYGYTF
.,TRBD1,TRBJ1-2,TRBV9,TGTGCCAGCAGCGTAGTCCCACAGGGGGCAGGGCACTATGGCTACACCTTC,CASSVVPQGAGHYGYTF
.,TRBD2,TRBJ2-3,TRBV18,TGTGCCAGCTCACCACTTGCTAGCGGAGGGCTCACAGATACGCAGTATTTT,CASSPLASGGLTDTQYF
.,TRBD2,TRBJ2-7,TRBV18,TGTGCCAGCTCACCATCGCGAGCGGGAGGTAAAGACGAGCAGTACTTC,CASSPSRAGGKDEQYF
few,.,TRBJ2-3,TRBV5-1,TGCGCCAGCAGCCCCAGCGGGCTAAGCACAGATACGCAGTATTTT,CASSPSGLSTDTQYF
few,.,TRBJ1-1,TRBV21-1,TGTGCCAGCACAAGACAGGGGGCAAGCGACACTGAAGCTTTCTTT,CASTRQGASDTEAFF
.,TRBD2,TRBJ2-7,TRBV10-3,TGTGCCATCAGTACTAGCGGGAGCGCTCCGGGCGAGCAGTACTTC,CAISTSGSAPGEQYF
.,.,TRBJ1-1,TRBV28,TGTGCCAGCAGTTTACCGGGGGCGTACACTGAAGCTTTCTTT,CASSLPGAYTEAFF